The rows below give T cell receptor beta chains drawn from one sample of a study of T cells in Graves' hyperthyroidism and ophthalmopathy. TCRdb reanalysed the multiplex PCR reads using MiXCR and keeps one entry per CDR3 protein. Counted here are more than 550,000 distinct CDR3 sequences, 45% occurring once; the ten biggest clones make up 7% to 7.5%. The specimen sequenced was peripheral blood or thyroid tissue (not recorded which). These receptors were obtained from an adult man with Graves' disease, either hyperthyroidism or ophthalmopathy (not recorded which). Both conserved end residues are part of each CDR3.

J,length,V,CDR3
TRBJ1-3,15,TRBV9,CASSRQGASGNTIYF
TRBJ2-7,13,TRBV19,CASSIDRGTEQYF
TRBJ1-2,13,TRBV10-3,CAISESISAGYTF
TRBJ1-2,16,TRBV7-2,CASSLGMGRGSYGYTF
TRBJ2-7,13,TRBV24-1,CATSQENGYEQYF
TRBJ1-5,14,TRBV7-9,CASSFSDGNQPQHF
TRBJ1-1,15,TRBV12-3/TRBV12-4,CASNPTRSGYPEAFF
TRBJ1-2,18,TRBV6-1,CASSYGIEAGWQNYGYTF
TRBJ1-2,15,TRBV7-9,CASSLVQGGNYGYTF
TRBJ1-3,15,TRBV2,CASSFRDDGGNTIYF
TRBJ2-7,12,TRBV29-1,CSLCPPCYEQYF
TRBJ1-6,15,TRBV2,CASSEGDREGSPLHF
TRBJ1-1,16,TRBV7-9,CASSPLSDLWGTEAFF
TRBJ1-4,16,TRBV15,CATSRDIEGADEKLFF
TRBJ1-6,18,TRBV2,CASSEALRGALDNSPLHF
NA,16,TRBV7-9,CASRKGGILSSYEQYF
TRBJ1-1,14,TRBV7-9,CASSHEQGVSEALF
TRBJ2-5,16,TRBV7-9,CASSLGSGRRQETQYF
TRBJ1-1,12,TRBV7-9,CASSDRGAAAFF
TRBJ1-2,15,TRBV19,CASSIGGQGNYGYTF
TRBJ1-6,15,TRBV7-3,CASSRPGQGNSPLHF
TRBJ2-7,11,TRBV20-1,CSGLYNYEQYF
TRBJ1-1,15,TRBV7-3,CASSPLTRIQTEAFF
TRBJ1-1,14,TRBV7-2,CASSLWAENTEAFF
TRBJ1-6,11,TRBV29-1,CSAGDREPLHF
TRBJ2-7,13,TRBV5-1,CASSLVGIDEQYF
TRBJ2-7,14,TRBV6-5,CASRTGGAVNEQYF
TRBJ1-2,16,TRBV2,CASSVFRTKDPHGYTF
TRBJ2-7,12,TRBV14,CASSPANYEQYF
TRBJ1-2,10,TRBV7-9,CASSLEAYTF
TRBJ2-5,13,TRBV25-1,CASVLAGGETQHF
TRBJ1-1,16,TRBV7-9,CASSLVAGTGDTEAFF
TRBJ1-5,14,TRBV7-8,CASSHSDSNQPQHF
TRBJ1-5,17,TRBV19,CASSLGTGGNSNQPQHF
TRBJ1-2,15,TRBV29-1,CSVTTGTGGTYGYTF
TRBJ1-2,12,TRBV14,CESPNRAYGYTF
TRBJ2-7,13,TRBV12-3/TRBV12-4,CASAASGRGEQYF
TRBJ1-6,15,TRBV29-1,CSVTGATGSNSPLHF
TRBJ2-2,14,TRBV9,CASSVLAGTGELFF
TRBJ2-6,11,TRBV14,CAKTGANVLTF
TRBJ1-4,15,TRBV7-2,CASRVGTGRNEKLFF
TRBJ2-5,15,TRBV7-9,CASSSSGRAPETQYF
TRBJ2-5,16,TRBV20-1,CSATTSRAGMQETQYF
TRBJ1-5,15,TRBV2,CASRMIQGHGQPQHF
TRBJ1-2,17,TRBV24-1,CATSDVSGPEAFFGYTF
TRBJ2-2,13,TRBV15,CAASGTGVGELFF
TRBJ1-5,14,TRBV12-3/TRBV12-4,CASTRSDRNQPQHF
TRBJ2-5,12,TRBV29-1,CSSPRLGETQYF
TRBJ2-3,12,TRBV2,CASNTVTDTQYF
TRBJ2-5,19,TRBV7-8,CASSQDRGGAGDLLGTQYF
TRBJ1-1,14,TRBV6-5,CASSYEAGPTEAFF
TRBJ1-2,14,TRBV9,CASSAPSPVYGYTF
TRBJ2-5,12,TRBV7-8,CASSLISGHQYF
TRBJ1-1,15,TRBV12-3/TRBV12-4,CASSLWGPQIAEAFF
TRBJ1-3,13,TRBV10-3,CASTDRSGNTIYF
TRBJ2-2,17,TRBV7-9,CASSLVGGKWGTGELFF
TRBJ1-5,15,TRBV7-2,CASSSKQGGGQPQHF